These T cell receptor beta chains were read from a single sample in a study of brain T cells in children with intractable seizures. TCRdb keeps only in-frame clones here, not all; method: immunoSEQ multiplex PCR. The sample shows hundreds of thousands of clones, about 93% of them seen only once. This material consisted of peripheral blood, taken about 5 months after surgery. These receptors all stem from a boy younger than two with tuberous sclerosis and intractable seizures. Each CDR3 is given with its conserved first and last residue. Each record gives: J gene, D gene, clone size, V gene, CDR3 protein, CDR3 DNA. The D gene is left open where the match is weak. Expanded clones get a size class; other rows say once, few or many, or leave the size out.

TRBJ1-1	TRBD1	NA	TRBV7-2	CASRRQGTDTEAFF	TGTGCCAGCAGAAGACAGGGGACGGACACTGAAGCTTTCTTT
TRBJ2-1	NA	NA	TRBV6-4	CASSATRATVDEQFF	TGTGCCAGCAGTGCGACCCGAGCTACTGTCGATGAGCAGTTCTTC
TRBJ2-7	NA	NA	TRBV5-1	CASSLAGRQQMDEQYF	TGCGCCAGCAGCTTGGCCGGCCGACAGCAGATGGACGAGCAGTACTTC
TRBJ2-5	NA	once	TRBV29-1	CSVEGGRDQETQYF	TGCAGCGTCGAAGGGGGTAGAGACCAAGAGACCCAGTACTTC
TRBJ1-6	NA	NA	TRBV10-1	CASRLNPRNEADSLHF	TGCGCCAGCCGACTAAACCCTCGCAACGAGGCGGATTCCCTCCACTTT
TRBJ2-7	NA	once	TRBV5-6	CASSFPLGTEYEQYF	TGTGCCAGCAGCTTTCCTTTGGGGACCGAATACGAGCAGTACTTC
TRBJ2-3	TRBD2	NA	TRBV15	CATSVSGRWERDTQYF	TGTGCCACCAGCGTTAGCGGGAGGTGGGAGCGGGATACGCAGTATTTT
TRBJ1-5	NA	NA	TRBV19	CASSIDQGYSNQPQHF	TGTGCCAGTAGTATAGACCAGGGTTATAGCAATCAGCCCCAGCATTTT
TRBJ1-2	NA	NA	TRBV19	CASSISRRNGYTF	TGTGCCAGTAGTATATCTCGGAGAAATGGCTACACCTTC
TRBJ2-7	TRBD1	NA	TRBV10-3	CAIRQGAGEQYF	TGTGCCATTAGACAGGGGGCGGGGGAGCAGTACTTC
TRBJ2-1	NA	NA	TRBV7-3	CASSFDRGAYEQFF	TGTGCCAGCAGCTTCGATCGGGGGGCTTATGAGCAGTTCTTC
TRBJ1-1	NA	NA	TRBV30	CAWSEWRNTEAFF	TGTGCCTGGAGCGAGTGGCGGAACACTGAAGCTTTCTTT
TRBJ1-6	NA	NA	TRBV19	CASSTEVGPINSPLHF	TGTGCCAGTAGTACCGAAGTGGGACCCATAAATTCACCCCTCCACTTT
TRBJ2-1	NA	NA	TRBV20-1	CSASGWGRHNEQFF	TGCAGTGCTAGTGGGTGGGGACGACACAATGAGCAGTTCTTC
TRBJ2-1	TRBD1	NA	TRBV24-1	CATSGGSHNEQFF	TGTGCCACATCAGGGGGCTCCCACAATGAGCAGTTCTTC
TRBJ2-3	NA	NA	TRBV7-9	CASSLMTGLNTDTQYF	TGTGCCAGCAGCTTAATGACGGGGCTTAATACAGATACGCAGTATTTT
TRBJ2-3	NA	NA	TRBV9	CASSSRADRTDTQYF	TGTGCCAGCAGCTCACGAGCGGACCGCACAGATACGCAGTATTTT
TRBJ1-2	TRBD1	NA	TRBV10-2	CASLTGQVGSGGYTF	TGCGCCAGCCTGACCGGACAGGTTGGATCGGGCGGCTACACCTTC
TRBJ1-5	TRBD1	NA	TRBV3-1/TRBV3-2	CATSFGQGANQPQHF	TGTGCCACATCATTCGGGCAGGGGGCTAATCAGCCCCAGCATTTT
TRBJ1-1	NA	NA	TRBV10-3	CAIIERPEMNTEAFF	TGTGCCATCATTGAGAGGCCAGAGATGAACACTGAAGCTTTCTTT
TRBJ2-3	NA	once	TRBV29-1	CSVERGGWATDTQYF	TGCAGCGTTGAACGTGGGGGATGGGCCACAGATACGCAGTATTTT
TRBJ2-7	TRBD1	NA	TRBV15	CATSRRTGSSEQYF	TGTGCCACCAGCAGGAGGACAGGGTCTTCCGAGCAGTACTTC
TRBJ2-3	NA	NA	TRBV5-1	CAGAKGAVSTDTQYF	TGCGCCGGGGCCAAGGGAGCGGTAAGCACAGATACGCAGTATTTT
TRBJ1-1	NA	NA	TRBV30	CAWSRFTEAFF	TGTGCCTGGAGTCGGTTCACTGAAGCTTTCTTT
TRBJ1-1	NA	NA	TRBV5-4	CASSSDRKNTEAFF	TGTGCCAGCAGCTCGGACAGAAAGAACACTGAAGCTTTCTTT
TRBJ1-1	NA	NA	TRBV28	CASSLGLDWRNTEAFF	TGTGCCAGCAGTTTAGGGCTAGATTGGAGGAACACTGAAGCTTTCTTT
TRBJ1-6	NA	NA	TRBV2	CASRALGRGNSPLHF	TGTGCCAGCAGGGCCCTGGGCAGGGGAAATTCACCCCTCCACTTT
TRBJ1-2	TRBD1	NA	TRBV2	CASKTGGDGYTF	TGTGCCAGCAAAACAGGGGGGGATGGCTACACCTTC
TRBJ1-2	TRBD1	NA	TRBV5-6	CASSPGTGDYGYTF	TGTGCCAGCAGCCCTGGGACAGGTGACTATGGCTACACCTTC
TRBJ1-2	NA	once	TRBV2	CASSEAPRVDSYGYTF	TGTGCCAGCAGTGAAGCGCCTCGGGTAGACAGCTATGGCTACACCTTC
TRBJ1-5	TRBD1	NA	TRBV27	CASRAGTVDIGNQPQHF	TGTGCCAGCCGGGCCGGGACAGTAGATATCGGCAATCAGCCCCAGCATTTT
TRBJ2-2	TRBD2	NA	TRBV4-1	CASSLGLAATGELFF	TGCGCCAGCAGCCTGGGACTAGCGGCGACCGGGGAGCTGTTTTTT
TRBJ1-6	NA	NA	TRBV11-2	CASSLTGSYNSPLHF	TGTGCCAGCAGCTTGACAGGTTCCTATAATTCACCCCTCCACTTT
TRBJ2-7	NA	NA	TRBV4-1	CASSLVNRDEQYF	TGCGCCAGCAGCCTAGTCAACAGAGACGAGCAGTACTTC
TRBJ2-3	NA	NA	TRBV24-1	CATERGTGTDTQYF	TGTGCCACCGAGCGAGGCACGGGCACAGATACGCAGTATTTT
TRBJ2-7	NA	NA	TRBV19	CASSTSAGIRYEQYF	TGTGCCAGTAGTACCTCGGCCGGGATCCGATACGAGCAGTACTTC
TRBJ2-1	NA	once	TRBV5-1	CASSLEGSQYFNEQFF	TGCGCCAGCAGCTTGGAGGGTAGCCAGTATTTCAATGAGCAGTTCTTC
TRBJ1-3	TRBD1	NA	TRBV5-1	CASSWGQGASNTIYF	TGCGCCAGCAGCTGGGGACAGGGGGCATCAAACACCATATATTTT
TRBJ1-1	NA	few	TRBV29-1	CSVTGLGTEAFF	TGCAGCGTAACAGGGTTGGGGACTGAAGCTTTCTTT
TRBJ1-2	TRBD1	few	TRBV19	CASRRDRASGYTF	TGTGCCAGTAGGAGGGACAGGGCCTCTGGCTACACCTTC
TRBJ2-1	NA	NA	TRBV12-3/TRBV12-4	CASSFRSPEQFF	TGTGCCAGCAGTTTTCGGTCGCCTGAGCAGTTCTTC
TRBJ1-6	NA	NA	TRBV6-5	CASSYSRDISPLHF	TGTGCCAGCAGTTACTCTAGGGATATCTCACCCCTCCACTTT
TRBJ2-7	TRBD1	NA	TRBV5-1	CASSFQAGGYSYEQYF	TGCGCCAGCAGCTTCCAAGCAGGGGGTTATAGCTACGAGCAGTACTTC
TRBJ2-7	NA	NA	TRBV6-5	CASSYRGPVHEQYF	TGTGCCAGCAGTTACCGAGGACCTGTCCACGAGCAGTACTTC
TRBJ1-3	NA	NA	TRBV9	CASSPTVLTKGNTIYF	TGTGCCAGCAGCCCGACCGTTCTGACAAAGGGAAACACCATATATTTT